The T cell receptor (beta chain) described here comes from a study of T-cell memory formation after mild COVID-19. One entry per CDR3 protein results from TCRdb running MiXCR on the 5' RACE reads. The top ten hold roughly 22% of the sample, which has about 360,000 distinct CDR3 sequences, approximately 14% seen once. CDR3 length: 14 amino acids. From germline, CDR1 is ENHRY and CDR2 SYGVKD. The V gene lost 4 bases and the J gene lost 2 bases, with 10 bases spanning the gap. This TCR came from a young man who had mild COVID-19 (a few samples of this study predate the infection). Cell type and time point are not known. Sequencing was done on a sample of PBMCs or a T cell subset sorted from them (not recorded which). The chain uses TRBV10-3 and TRBJ2-3; weak D call: TRBD2 (5 bases). CDR3 nucleotides: TGTGCCATCAGTGGGGTGCGGGTCACAGATACGCAGTATTTT. Residues: CAISGVRVTDTQYF.